The clone carrying this T cell receptor beta chain was observed a single time. The CDR3 contains 13 residues. V was cut by 5 bases and J by 6 bases, with 13 bases left in between. CDR1 is MNHEY, CDR2 SVGEGT, per germline. In the source study's methods: From reference gene primer amplification, estimates of nucleated cell counts were derived. Sequenced by immunoSEQ multiplex PCR; TCRdb stores in-frame clones only, minus some. From that table come the V and J calls and clone size; the DNA was used to work out D and trimming. The data show some 200,000 clones, with about 79% seen just once and under 1.5% held by the top ten. This sample was taken from a study of blood T cell repertoires in COVID-19. Turning to the study itself: COVID-19 samples collected from the United States, Italy and Spain covered acute and convalescent phases. From T cells, B-cell-depleted T cells, or PBMCs came the material, which was cDNA or gDNA.

The receptor's source is a woman aged 40 to 50 who had recovered from COVID-19. Sequenced material: peripheral blood. The gene calls are TRBV6-2 or TRBV6-3 and TRBJ1-1; D possibly corresponds to TRBD1 (6 bases). CDR3 amino acids: CASSKYRVSEAFF. In DNA form, the CDR3 reads TGTGCCAGCAGTAAATACAGGGTCTCTGAAGCTTTCTTT.